The clone carrying this T cell receptor (beta chain) was seen more than once but under ten times. Profiling relied on immunoSEQ multiplex PCR, and the TCRdb table lists in-frame clones only, not all of them. The table shows more than 200,000 clones, with over 75% occurring only once. This sample is part of a study of blood T cell repertoires in COVID-19. Background on the study: T cells, B-cell-depleted T cells, or PBMCs provided the cDNA or gDNA that served as material.

The ends were cut back, 3 bases at V and 4 bases at J, with 18 bases in the middle. Germline V CDR1 and CDR2: KGHSH, LQKENI. The CDR3 covers 16 residues. The TCR comes from a woman of 80 years or more with acute or convalescent COVID-19. The chain recombines TRBV18 with TRBJ1-2, with D perhaps matching TRBD1 (5 bases). The sequenced material came from peripheral blood. CDR3 region: CASSPDLGGLGYGYTF. DNA for the CDR3: TGTGCCAGCTCACCCGACCTGGGGGGATTGGGCTATGGCTACACCTTC.